This TCR beta chain derives from a study of glioma-infiltrating T cells. Study outcomes and limitations: Non-neoplastic patients had below-expected tissue-blood divergence, while all gliomas exceeded expectation. Very few CDR3 sequences were shared between tissue and blood.

Germline CDR1 SGHVS, CDR2 FNYEAQ. This CDR3 has 14 residues. Trimming took 6 bases from V and 3 from J, leaving 12 bases between them. This clonotype was seen at least ten times. As yet, its antigen is unknown. TCR alpha and beta CDR3 regions were amplified from RNA using iRepertoire nested multiplex PCR. One-step reverse transcription and amplification started from approximately 100-400 ng of tissue mRNA or PBMC total RNA. TCRdb recomputed calls from the multiplex PCR reads with MiXCR, one row per CDR3 protein. The table includes roughly 120,000 distinct CDR3 sequences, roughly 24% detected once. This chain joins TRBV7-6 and TRBJ1-5; tentative D call: TRBD1 (5 bases). This TCR was sampled from a human donor with low-grade glioma or glioblastoma, undergoing nonglioma brain surgery, or in good health (not recorded which). Sequencing was done on a sample of glioma tissue, nonneoplastic brain tissue, or PBMCs (not recorded which). CDR3 sequence reads: CASSTGHTNQPQHF. The CDR3, as DNA: TGTGCCAGCAGTACGGGGCACACCAATCAGCCCCAGCATTTT. Looking up the rest from reference TRBV7-6 and TRBJ1-5 gives the full variable domain: GAGVSQSPRYKVTKRGQDVALRCDPISGHVSLYWYRQALGQGPEFLTYFNYEAQQDKSGLPNDRFSAERPEGSISTLTIQRTEQRDSAMYRCASSTGHTNQPQHFGDGTRLSIL.